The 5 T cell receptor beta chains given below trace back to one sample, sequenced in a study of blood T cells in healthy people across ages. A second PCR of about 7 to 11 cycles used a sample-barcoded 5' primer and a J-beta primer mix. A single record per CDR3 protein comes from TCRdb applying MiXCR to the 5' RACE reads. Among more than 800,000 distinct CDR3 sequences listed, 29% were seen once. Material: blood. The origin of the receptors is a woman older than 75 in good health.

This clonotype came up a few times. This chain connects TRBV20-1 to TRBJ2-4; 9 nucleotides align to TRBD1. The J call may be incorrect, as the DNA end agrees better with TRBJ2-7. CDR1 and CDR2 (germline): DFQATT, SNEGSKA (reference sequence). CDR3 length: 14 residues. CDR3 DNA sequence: TGCAGTGCGGTAGACCGGGACAGGGCCTACGAGCAGTACTTC. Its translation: CSAVDRDRAYEQYF.

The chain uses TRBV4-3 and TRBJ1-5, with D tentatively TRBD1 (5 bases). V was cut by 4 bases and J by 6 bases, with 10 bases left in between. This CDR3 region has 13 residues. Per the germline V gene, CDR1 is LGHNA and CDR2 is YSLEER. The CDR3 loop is CASSLLQGQPQHF. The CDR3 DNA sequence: TGCGCCAGCAGCCTATTGCAGGGTCAGCCCCAGCATTTT.

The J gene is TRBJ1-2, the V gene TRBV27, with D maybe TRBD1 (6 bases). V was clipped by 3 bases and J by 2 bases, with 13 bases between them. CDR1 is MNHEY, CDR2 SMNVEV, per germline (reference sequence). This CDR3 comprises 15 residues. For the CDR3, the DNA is TGTGCCAGCAGTTTCCGGGGGGCTGCGAACTATGGCTACACCTTC. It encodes CASSFRGAANYGYTF.

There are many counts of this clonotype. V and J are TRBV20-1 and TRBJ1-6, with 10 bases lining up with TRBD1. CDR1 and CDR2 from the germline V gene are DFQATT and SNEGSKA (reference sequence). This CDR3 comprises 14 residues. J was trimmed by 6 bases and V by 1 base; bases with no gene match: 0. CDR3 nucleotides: TGCAGTGCTAGAGGGACAGGGGGTAATTCACCCCTCCACTTT. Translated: CSARGTGGNSPLHF.

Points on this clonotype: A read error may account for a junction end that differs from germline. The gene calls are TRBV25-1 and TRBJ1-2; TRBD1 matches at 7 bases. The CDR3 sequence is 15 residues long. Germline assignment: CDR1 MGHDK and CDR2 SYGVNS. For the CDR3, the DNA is TGCGCCAGCAGTGAATCAGGGGGGGGGACCTATGGCTACACCTTC. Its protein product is CASSESGGGTYGYTF.